The following is a TCR beta chain sequence with its context. Its antigen is still unknown. This sample was taken from a study of cytomegalovirus exposure and HLA in healthy donors. Researchers ran the PCR with 60 Vbeta and 13 Jbeta primers. Clones were sequenced by immunoSEQ multiplex PCR, and TCRdb holds only the in-frame ones, with some missing. The sample shows roughly 180,000 clones, 75% of them seen only once. Overall study findings and caveats: A later analysis found TCR association rates differed by HLA locus, highest for DRB1 and lowest for HLA-C.

Germline V gene sequence: CDR1 MNHNS, CDR2 SASEGT. The CDR3 covers 19 residues. V trimming: 0 bases; J trimming: 2 bases; junction bases outside the gene matches: 9. The receptor was isolated from a woman aged 40 to 50 in good health and CMV-seropositive. This sequence joins TRBV6-1 and TRBJ2-1; the match to TRBD2 covers 11 bases. The sample comprised PBMCs. The CDR3 nucleotides are TGTGCCAGCAGTGAAGCTGGGCCTAGCGGGAGGTTCGCCTACAATGAGCAGTTCTTC. It specifies CASSEAGPSGRFAYNEQFF.